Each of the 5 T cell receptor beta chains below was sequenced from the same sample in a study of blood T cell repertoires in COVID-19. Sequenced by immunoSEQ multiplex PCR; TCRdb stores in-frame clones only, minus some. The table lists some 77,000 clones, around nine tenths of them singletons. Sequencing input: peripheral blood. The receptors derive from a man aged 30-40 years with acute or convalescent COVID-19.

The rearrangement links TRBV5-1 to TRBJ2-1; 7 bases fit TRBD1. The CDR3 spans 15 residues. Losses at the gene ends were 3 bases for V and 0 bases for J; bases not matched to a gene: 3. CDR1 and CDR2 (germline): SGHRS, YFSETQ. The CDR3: CASSSGQDSYNEQFF. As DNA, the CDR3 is TGCGCCAGCAGCTCTGGACAGGACTCCTACAATGAGCAGTTCTTC.

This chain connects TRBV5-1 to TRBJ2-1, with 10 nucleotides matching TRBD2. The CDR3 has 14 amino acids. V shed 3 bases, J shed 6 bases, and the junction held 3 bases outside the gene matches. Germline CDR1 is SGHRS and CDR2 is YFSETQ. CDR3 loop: CASSSGLAANEQFF. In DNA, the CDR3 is TGCGCCAGCAGCTCCGGACTAGCGGCCAATGAGCAGTTCTTC.

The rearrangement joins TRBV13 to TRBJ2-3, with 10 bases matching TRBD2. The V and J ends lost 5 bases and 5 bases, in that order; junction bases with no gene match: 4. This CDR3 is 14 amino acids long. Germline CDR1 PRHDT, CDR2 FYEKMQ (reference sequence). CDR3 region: CASSGLAGGDTQYF. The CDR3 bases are TGTGCCAGCAGCGGGTTAGCGGGGGGAGATACGCAGTATTTT.

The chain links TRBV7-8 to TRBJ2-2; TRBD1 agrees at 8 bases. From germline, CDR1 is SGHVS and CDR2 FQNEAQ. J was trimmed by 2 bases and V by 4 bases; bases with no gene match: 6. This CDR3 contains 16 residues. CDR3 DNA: TGTGCCAGCAGCTCCCCCGGACAGGGAAACACCGGGGAGCTGTTTTTT. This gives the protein CASSSPGQGNTGELFF.

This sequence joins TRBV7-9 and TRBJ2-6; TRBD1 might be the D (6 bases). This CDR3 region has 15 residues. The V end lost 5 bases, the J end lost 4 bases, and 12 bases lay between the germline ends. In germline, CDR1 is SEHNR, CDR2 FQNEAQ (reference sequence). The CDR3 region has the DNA TGTGCCAGCAGCGCCCACAGGGCCGGGGCCAACGTCCTGACTTTC. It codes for CASSAHRAGANVLTF.